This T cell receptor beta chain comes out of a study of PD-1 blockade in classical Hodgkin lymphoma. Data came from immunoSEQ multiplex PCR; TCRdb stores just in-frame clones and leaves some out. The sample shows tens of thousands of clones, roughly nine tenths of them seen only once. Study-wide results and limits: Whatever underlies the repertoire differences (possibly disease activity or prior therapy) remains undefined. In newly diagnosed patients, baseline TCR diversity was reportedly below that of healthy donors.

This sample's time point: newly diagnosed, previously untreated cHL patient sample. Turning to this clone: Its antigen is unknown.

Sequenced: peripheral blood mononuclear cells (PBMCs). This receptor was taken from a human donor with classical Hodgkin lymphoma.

This chain's CDR3 is CASRKPGQSLYGYTF. Written as DNA, the CDR3 is TGTGCCAGCAGAAAACCGGGACAGAGCCTCTATGGCTACACCTTC. The chain employs TRBV28 and TRBJ1-2; 7 bases fit TRBD1. In germline, CDR1 is MDHEN, CDR2 SYDVKM. Unmatched junction bases numbered 11, after V lost 6 bases and J lost 4 bases. The CDR3 length is 15 residues.